This record concerns one TCR beta chain sequence. This entry comes from a study of cytomegalovirus exposure and HLA in healthy donors. The CDR3 has 16 amino acids. CDR1 and CDR2 from the germline V gene are SGHTA and FQGNSA. V shed 2 bases and J 4 bases; nucleotides not matched to a gene: 7. In the PCR, 60 Vbeta and 13 Jbeta primers were used. Measured with immunoSEQ multiplex PCR; TCRdb has only the in-frame clones, and not every one. The table shows about 140,000 clones, with nearly 85% occurring only once. The receptor comes from a male donor in good health and CMV-seronegative. The J gene is TRBJ2-1, the V gene TRBV7-2; 8 bases fit TRBD1. Sequencing was done on a sample of PBMCs. The CDR3: CASSLPRTGRYNEQFF. The CDR3 bases are TGTGCCAGCAGCTTACCTAGGACAGGGAGATACAATGAGCAGTTCTTC. Full variable domain (outside the CDR3, taken from reference TRBV7-2 and TRBJ2-1): GAGVSQSPSNKVTEKGKDVELRCDPISGHTALYWYRQSLGQGLEFLIYFQGNSAPDKSGLPSDRFSAERTGGSVSTLTIQRTQQEDSAVYLCASSLPRTGRYNEQFFGPGTRLTVL.